This TCR beta chain is from a study of CD8 T cells in Susac syndrome. With regard to this clonotype: At one of its ends the junction is not consistent with the germline gene, which may arise from a read error.

RNA amounts of about 0.5 to 1 ug underwent reverse transcription with random hexamers. TCRdb itself ran the immunoSEQ multiplex PCR reads through MiXCR, one entry per CDR3 protein. The sample carries more than 100,000 distinct CDR3 sequences, about 94% recorded once. This CDR3 has 15 residues. Germline V lookup: CDR1 DFQATT, CDR2 SNEGSKA (reference sequence). The TCR originated in a human donor with Susac syndrome. The sample consisted of CD8+ T cells from PBMCs. The V call is TRBV20-1, the J call TRBJ2-1; tentative D call: TRBD2 (7 bases). For the CDR3, the DNA is TGCAGTGCTAGAGGGGTGGGGGGGCTCTACGATGAGCAGTTCTTC. Protein product: CSARGVGGLYDEQFF.